This is a list of T cell receptor beta chains from one sample in a study of control samples from healthy donors and cancer patients. The table came from immunoSEQ multiplex PCR; TCRdb's copy has only in-frame clones and leaves some out. The table has 50,000 to 75,000 clones, around 91% seen once. The sample was PBMCs. The receptors derive from a man in his sixties with colorectal cancer. Both conserved end residues are part of each CDR3. Fields, in order: V gene, clone size, J gene, D gene, CDR3 protein, CDR3 DNA. A D gene is named only where the DNA matches it firmly. Not all rows give a size; the values are once, few, many and, for expanded clones, a class.

TRBV9,.,TRBJ1-3,.,CASSADSNRNTIYF,TGTGCCAGCAGCGCGGACAGTAACAGAAACACCATATATTTT
TRBV3-1/TRBV3-2,.,TRBJ1-2,TRBD1,CASSQDRPGTGGIVGYTF,TGTGCCAGCAGCCAAGATCGCCCCGGGACAGGGGGGATAGTAGGCTACACCTTC
TRBV12-3/TRBV12-4,once,TRBJ2-4,TRBD1,CASTPTGVAIQYF,TGTGCCAGCACCCCGACAGGGGTGGCCATTCAGTACTTC
TRBV11-1,.,TRBJ1-1,.,CASSSGVLNTEAFF,TGTGCCAGCAGCTCAGGGGTCCTGAACACTGAAGCTTTCTTT
TRBV7-2,.,TRBJ1-2,.,CASSPRDGIYGYTF,TGTGCCAGCAGCCCCCGGGACGGTATCTATGGGTACACCTTC
TRBV6-2/TRBV6-3,.,TRBJ2-6,.,CASSDHPDGSSGANVLTF,TGTGCCAGCAGTGACCACCCGGACGGATCCTCTGGGGCCAACGTCCTGACTTTC
TRBV2,.,TRBJ2-7,.,CASSEDGGLYEQYF,TGTGCCAGCAGTGAAGACGGGGGACTCTACGAGCAGTACTTC
TRBV21-1,once,TRBJ2-6,.,CASSNLPGGPISGANVLTF,TGTGCCAGCAGCAACCTTCCGGGGGGGCCCATCTCTGGGGCCAACGTCCTGACTTTC
TRBV16,.,TRBJ2-1,.,CASSPSDRANEQFF,TGTGCCAGCAGCCCATCCGACCGGGCCAATGAGCAGTTCTTC
TRBV27,.,TRBJ2-1,TRBD2,CASSFRLAGDYNEQFF,TGTGCCAGCAGCTTTCGACTAGCGGGGGATTACAATGAGCAGTTCTTC
TRBV7-3,once,TRBJ2-2,TRBD2,CASSLTSGVRAGELFF,TGTGCCAGCAGCCTCACTAGCGGGGTGCGGGCCGGGGAGCTGTTTTTT
TRBV3-1/TRBV3-2,.,TRBJ1-5,.,CASSEYSNQPQHF,TGTGCCAGCAGTGAGTATAGCAATCAGCCCCAGCATTTT
TRBV9,.,TRBJ2-3,.,CASSEGGHQRYTDTQYF,TGTGCCAGCAGCGAGGGGGGACATCAGCGGTATACAGATACGCAGTATTTT
TRBV6-2/TRBV6-3,once,TRBJ1-2,TRBD1,CASSSRPGTGKGTYGYTF,TGTGCCAGCAGTTCCCGTCCCGGGACAGGGAAGGGGACCTATGGCTACACCTTC
TRBV7-9,.,TRBJ1-3,.,CASRKKGPGNTIYF,TGTGCCAGCAGGAAGAAGGGTCCTGGAAACACCATATATTTT
TRBV6-5,.,TRBJ1-3,.,CASSYRGSGNTIYF,TGTGCCAGCAGTTACAGGGGATCTGGAAACACCATATATTTT
TRBV2,.,TRBJ2-2,TRBD2,CASSERGRVAGGLNTGELFF,TGTGCCAGCAGTGAACGGGGGCGGGTAGCGGGGGGCCTGAACACCGGGGAGCTGTTTTTT
TRBV10-3,.,TRBJ2-3,TRBD1,CAINPTGSTDTQYF,TGTGCCATCAACCCGACAGGGAGCACAGATACGCAGTATTTT
TRBV19,.,TRBJ1-1,.,CASTSGRYSEAFF,TGTGCCAGTACCTCTGGACGCTACTCTGAAGCTTTCTTT
TRBV11-2,.,TRBJ1-6,.,CASSRSSVRGVNSPLHF,TGTGCCAGCAGCCGATCCTCGGTAAGGGGCGTGAATTCACCCCTCCACTTT
TRBV29-1,.,TRBJ1-5,.,CSVVWGSGQPQHF,TGCAGCGTTGTATGGGGTTCCGGTCAGCCCCAGCATTTT
TRBV15,.,TRBJ2-2,.,CATSRELDTGELFF,TGTGCCACATCCAGGGAATTGGACACCGGGGAGCTGTTTTTT
TRBV5-4,medium-sized,TRBJ1-6,TRBD1,CASSLAGGRSYNSPLHF,TGTGCCAGCAGCCTCGCAGGGGGTCGCTCCTATAATTCACCCCTCCACTTT
TRBV5-4,.,TRBJ2-3,TRBD2,CASSPRGDPTDTQYF,TGTGCCAGCAGCCCCCGGGGGGACCCCACAGATACGCAGTATTTT
TRBV10-3,once,TRBJ2-6,.,CATHSGANVLTF,TGTGCCACCCACTCTGGGGCCAACGTCCTGACTTTC
TRBV7-2,.,TRBJ1-5,.,CASSLGRGNQPQHF,TGTGCCAGCAGCTTAGGGCGGGGAAATCAGCCCCAGCATTTT
TRBV7-6,.,TRBJ2-3,.,CASSSKTGFSTDTQYF,TGTGCCAGCAGCTCGAAGACAGGCTTTAGCACAGATACGCAGTATTTT
TRBV5-4,once,TRBJ2-5,TRBD2,CASSWRGGLGETQYF,TGTGCCAGCAGCTGGCGGGGGGGTTTAGGGGAGACCCAGTACTTC
TRBV6-5,.,TRBJ1-2,.,CASTDRGFRTHGYTF,TGTGCCAGCACCGATCGGGGATTCCGGACCCATGGCTACACCTTC
TRBV5-1,.,TRBJ2-3,.,CASSLAEGDTQYF,TGCGCCAGCAGCTTGGCAGAGGGAGATACGCAGTATTTT
TRBV7-2,.,TRBJ2-1,.,CASSFGRGNEQFF,TGTGCCAGCAGCTTTGGCAGGGGCAATGAGCAGTTCTTC
TRBV6-6,.,TRBJ2-1,.,CASSSPGRNEQFF,TGTGCCAGCAGTTCTCCGGGGAGAAATGAGCAGTTCTTC